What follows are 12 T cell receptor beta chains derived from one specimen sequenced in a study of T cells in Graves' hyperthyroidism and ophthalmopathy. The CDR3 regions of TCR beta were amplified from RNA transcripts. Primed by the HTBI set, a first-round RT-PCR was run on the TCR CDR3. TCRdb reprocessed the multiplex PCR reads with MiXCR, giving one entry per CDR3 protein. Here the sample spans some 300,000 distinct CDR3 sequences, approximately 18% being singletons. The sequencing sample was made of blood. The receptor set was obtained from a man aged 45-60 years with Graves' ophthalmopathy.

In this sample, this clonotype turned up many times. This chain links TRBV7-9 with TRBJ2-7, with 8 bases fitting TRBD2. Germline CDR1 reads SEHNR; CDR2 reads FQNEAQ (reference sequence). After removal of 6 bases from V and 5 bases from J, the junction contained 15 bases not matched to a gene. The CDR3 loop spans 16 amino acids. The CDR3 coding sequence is TGTGCCAGCAGTCTGGGACTAGTCGAACGGTCTGACGAGCAGTACTTC. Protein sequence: CASSLGLVERSDEQYF. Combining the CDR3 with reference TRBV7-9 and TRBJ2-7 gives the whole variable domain DTGVSQNPRHKITKRGQNVTFRCDPISEHNRLYWYRQTLGQGPEFLTYFQNEAQLEKSRLLSDRFSAERPKGSFSTLEIQRTEQGDSAMYLCASSLGLVERSDEQYFGPGTRLTVT.

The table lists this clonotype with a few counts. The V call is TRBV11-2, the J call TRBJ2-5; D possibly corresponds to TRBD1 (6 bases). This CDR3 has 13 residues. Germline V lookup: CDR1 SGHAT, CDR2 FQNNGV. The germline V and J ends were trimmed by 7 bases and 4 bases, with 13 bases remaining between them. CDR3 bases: TGTGCCAGCAAAATTCCAGGGGTAGAGACCCAGTACTTC. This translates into CASKIPGVETQYF. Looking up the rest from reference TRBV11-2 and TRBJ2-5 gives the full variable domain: EAGVAQSPRYKIIEKRQSVAFWCNPISGHATLYWYQQILGQGPKLLIQFQNNGVVDDSQLPKDRFSAERLKGVDSTLKIQPAKLEDSAVYLCASKIPGVETQYFGPGTRLLVL.

CDR3 coding DNA: TGTGCCAGCAGACCCCACAGGGGTAACACTGAAGCTTTCTTT. It yields the protein CASRPHRGNTEAFF. The rearrangement joins TRBV27 to TRBJ1-1; 7 nucleotides agree with TRBD1. The J segment lost 2 bases and the V segment lost 6 bases, leaving 6 bases of the junction unmatched. Germline CDR1 and CDR2: MNHEY and SMNVEV (reference sequence). This CDR3 has 14 amino acids.

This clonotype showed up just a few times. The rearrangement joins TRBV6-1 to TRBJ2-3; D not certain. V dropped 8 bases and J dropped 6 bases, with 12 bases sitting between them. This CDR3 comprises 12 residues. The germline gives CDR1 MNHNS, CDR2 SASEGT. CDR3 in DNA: TGTGCCAGCGGTCGGGTTGGGGATACGCAGTATTTT. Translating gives CASGRVGDTQYF.

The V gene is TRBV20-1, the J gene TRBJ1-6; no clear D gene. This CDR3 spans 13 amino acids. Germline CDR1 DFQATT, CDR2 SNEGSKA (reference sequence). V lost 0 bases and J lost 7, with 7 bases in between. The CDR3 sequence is CSARDYRNSPLHF. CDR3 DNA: TGCAGTGCTAGAGATTATCGCAATTCACCCCTCCACTTT.

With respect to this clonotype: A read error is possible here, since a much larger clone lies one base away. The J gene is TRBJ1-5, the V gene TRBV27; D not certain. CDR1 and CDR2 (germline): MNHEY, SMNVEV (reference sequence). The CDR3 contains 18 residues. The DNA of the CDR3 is TGTGCCAGCAGTCCCCGAAGAGCGGACTATTACAGCAATCAGTCCCAGCATTTT. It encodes CASSPRRADYYSNQSQHF.

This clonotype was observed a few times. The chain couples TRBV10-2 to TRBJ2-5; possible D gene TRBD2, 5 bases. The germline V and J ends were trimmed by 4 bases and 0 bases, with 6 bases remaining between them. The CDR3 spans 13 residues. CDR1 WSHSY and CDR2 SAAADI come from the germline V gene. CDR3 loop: CASSASYQETQYF. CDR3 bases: TGCGCCAGCAGTGCTAGCTACCAAGAGACCCAGTACTTC.

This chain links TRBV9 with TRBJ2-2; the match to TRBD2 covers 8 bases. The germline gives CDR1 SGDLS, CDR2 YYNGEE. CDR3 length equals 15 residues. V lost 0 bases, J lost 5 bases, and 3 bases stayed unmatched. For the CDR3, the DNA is TGTGCCAGCAGCGTAGAACTAGCGGCAACCGGGGAGCTGTTTTTT. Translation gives CASSVELAATGELFF.

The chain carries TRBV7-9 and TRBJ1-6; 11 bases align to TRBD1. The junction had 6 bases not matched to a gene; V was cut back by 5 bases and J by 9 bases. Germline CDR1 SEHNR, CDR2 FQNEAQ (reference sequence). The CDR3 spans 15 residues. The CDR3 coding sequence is TGTGCCAGCAGCGGACAGGGGGCGCAGAGTTCACCCCTCCACTTT. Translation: CASSGQGAQSSPLHF.

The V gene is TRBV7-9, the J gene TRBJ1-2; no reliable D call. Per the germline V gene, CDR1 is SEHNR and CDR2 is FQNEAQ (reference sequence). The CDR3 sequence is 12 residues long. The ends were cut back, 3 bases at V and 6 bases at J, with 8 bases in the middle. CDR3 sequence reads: CASSFTPNGYTF. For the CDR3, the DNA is TGTGCCAGCAGCTTTACCCCGAATGGCTACACCTTC.

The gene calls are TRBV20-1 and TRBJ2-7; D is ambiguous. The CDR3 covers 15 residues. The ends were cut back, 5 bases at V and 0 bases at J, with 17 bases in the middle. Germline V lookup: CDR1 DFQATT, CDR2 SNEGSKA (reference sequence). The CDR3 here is CSAARAGSSSYEQYF. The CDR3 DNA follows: TGCAGTGCTGCCCGAGCCGGGTCTAGCTCCTACGAGCAGTACTTC.

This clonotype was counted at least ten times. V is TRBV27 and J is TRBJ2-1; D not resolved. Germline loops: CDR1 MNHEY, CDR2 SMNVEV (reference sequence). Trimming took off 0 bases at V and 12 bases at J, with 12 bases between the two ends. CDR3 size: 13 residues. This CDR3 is CASSLSRGRRQFF. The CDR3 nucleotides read TGTGCCAGCAGTTTATCGCGAGGCAGGCGGCAGTTCTTC.